These 30 T cell receptor beta chains share one sample of origin, sequenced in a study of beta chain features in type 1 diabetes. Study outcomes and limitations: When Type 1 diabetes patients were examined, their TCRB CDR3s proved moderately but significantly shorter in all four CD4+ subsets.

For these receptors, no antigen is known. Sequencing targeted expressed TCRB transcripts, as all isolated RNA had been reverse transcribed. Data came from immunoSEQ multiplex PCR; TCRdb stores just in-frame clones and leaves some out. Among a few hundred thousand clones, around a tenth were seen once, and the ten largest hold about 0.64%. Source material: central memory CD4+ T cells from blood. Receptors originate from a man younger than 45 with type 1 diabetes.

This clone turned up a few times. The sample carries other DNA sequences with the same CDR3. The chain employs TRBV6-5 and TRBJ1-2, with D uncertain. V was trimmed by 10 bases and J by 8 bases, leaving 20 bases between them. Looked up from germline, CDR1 is MNHEY and CDR2 is SVGAGI. The CDR3 loop spans 13 amino acids. This CDR3 reads CATSLSAAEGYTF. In DNA, the CDR3 is TGTGCCACATCCCTATCGGCGGCTGAAGGCTACACCTTC.

This clone was seen only a few times. The gene calls are TRBV5-1 and TRBJ1-1; D is perhaps TRBD1 (5 bases). V lost 4 bases and J 0 bases, leaving 13 bases between the germline ends. The CDR3 has 15 amino acids. In germline, CDR1 is SGHRS, CDR2 YFSETQ. CDR3 coding DNA: TGCGCCAGCAGCCGGGACGGAAAAATGAACACTGAAGCTTTCTTT. This translates into CASSRDGKMNTEAFF.

This clone was counted only a few times. The chain joins TRBV4-1 to TRBJ2-5; no definite D call. Germline lookup yields CDR1 MGHRA and CDR2 YSYEKL. V was clipped by 0 bases and J by 2 bases, with 10 bases between them. The CDR3 is 15 amino acids. DNA for the CDR3: TGCGCCAGCAGCCAAGAACGAGGTTTACAAGAGACCCAGTACTTC. The encoded protein is CASSQERGLQETQYF.

This clone has more than one count but fewer than ten. The chain combines TRBV7-9 with TRBJ2-7; 15 nucleotides match TRBD2. Trimming removed 5 bases from V and 7 bases from J; junction bases left unmatched: 6. Germline V lookup: CDR1 SEHNR, CDR2 FQNEAQ (reference sequence). CDR3 size: 15 residues. The CDR3 bases are TGTGCCAGCAGCCGGGGACTAGCGGGAGGAGGGGAGCAGTACTTC. Protein sequence: CASSRGLAGGGEQYF. Supplemented by reference TRBV7-9 and TRBJ2-7, the full variable domain reads DTGVSQNPRHKITKRGQNVTFRCDPISEHNRLYWYRQTLGQGPEFLTYFQNEAQLEKSRLLSDRFSAERPKGSFSTLEIQRTEQGDSAMYLCASSRGLAGGGEQYFGPGTRLTVT.

The chain is built from TRBV7-9 and TRBJ2-7, with 9 bases fitting TRBD2. J lost 3 bases, V lost 1 base, and 10 bases had no gene match. Germline V gives CDR1 SEHNR, CDR2 FQNEAQ (reference sequence). The CDR3 contains 17 residues. CDR3 residues: CASSLVGSGRARYEQYF. The CDR3 nucleotides are TGTGCCAGCAGCTTAGTTGGTAGCGGGAGAGCTCGCTACGAGCAGTACTTC.

The sample holds a few counts of this clone. Sequence at one end of the junction differs from germline and may be a read error. The chain combines TRBV6-1 with TRBJ2-1; 13 bases fit TRBD2. The CDR3 is 17 residues long. Germline values: CDR1 MNHNS, CDR2 SASEGT. The CDR3 nucleotides are TGTGCCATCAGTGGACTAGCGGGAGCAGTCGCCTACAATGAGCAGTTCTTC. Protein sequence: CAISGLAGAVAYNEQFF.

This clone has just a few counts. The chain couples TRBV5-1 to TRBJ2-3; a possible D gene is TRBD2 (5 bases). Germline assignment: CDR1 SGHRS and CDR2 YFSETQ. V shed 4 bases and J shed 0 bases, with 15 bases lying between them. The length of the CDR3 is 16 residues. The CDR3 DNA reads as TGCGCCAGCAGCCCCCCTAGCTTTCCTAGCACAGATACGCAGTATTTT. It is translated as CASSPPSFPSTDTQYF.

The chain recombines TRBV11-1 with TRBJ2-5; tentatively, D is TRBD2 (6 bases). The DNA end favors TRBJ2-7, so the J call may be wrong. Per the germline V gene, CDR1 is SGHAT and CDR2 is FQDESV (reference sequence). This CDR3 contains 12 residues. CDR3 region: CASRGSGYEQYF. The CDR3 DNA is TGTGCCAGCAGAGGTAGCGGATACGAGCAGTACTTC.

The chain carries TRBV4-2 and TRBJ1-5; unclear D gene. Per germline, CDR1 LGHNA and CDR2 YNFKEQ. V shed 2 bases and J shed 6 bases, with 8 bases lying between them. The CDR3 has 13 amino acids. The CDR3 loop is CASSQLLGQPQHF. The CDR3 bases are TGTGCCAGCAGCCAACTCTTAGGTCAGCCCCAGCATTTT.

This clone was picked up a small number of times. The gene calls are TRBV29-1 and TRBJ2-1; 12 nucleotides agree with TRBD2. V shed 6 bases, J shed 9 bases, and the junction held 0 bases outside the gene matches. There are 11 residues in the CDR3. Germline V gene sequence: CDR1 SQVTM, CDR2 ANQGSEA. The chain's CDR3 is CSVTSGSEQFF. CDR3 nucleotide sequence: TGCAGCGTGACTAGCGGGAGTGAGCAGTTCTTC.

This rearrangement joins TRBV30 to TRBJ2-2; the D gene is possibly TRBD2 (5 bases). CDR1 GTSNPN and CDR2 SVGIG come from the germline V gene (reference sequence). V shed 4 bases and J shed 5 bases, with 14 bases lying between them. This CDR3 has 14 residues. The CDR3 protein is CAWKRASRTGELFF. In nucleotides, the CDR3 is TGTGCCTGGAAACGGGCTAGCAGGACCGGGGAGCTGTTTTTT.

As for this clone: An end of the junction does not agree with germline; a read error may underlie this. The genes are TRBV7-9 and TRBJ2-2, with a tentative D call TRBD2 (6 bases). Looked up from germline, CDR1 is SEHNR and CDR2 is FQNEAQ (reference sequence). The CDR3 loop spans 16 amino acids. CDR3 sequence (DNA): TGCGCCAGCAGCCAAATGAGGCGTCAGGGAGGCGGGGAGCTGTTTTTT. Its protein is CASSQMRRQGGGELFF.

This clone was seen repeatedly, ten times or more. The chain uses TRBV21-1 and TRBJ2-1; whether TRBD2, the table's D call, matches the DNA was not checked. TRBV21-1 is a pseudogene locus. There are 17 residues in the CDR3. In DNA, the CDR3 is TGTGCCAGCAGCACCACACTAGCGGGAGTTCGCCACAATGAGCAGTTCTTC. Translated, it gives CASSTTLAGVRHNEQFF.

At least ten counts were recorded for this clone. The genes are TRBV28 and TRBJ1-4; no clear D. Trimming pared 4 bases from V and 0 bases from J, leaving 12 bases between. Germline CDR1 is MDHEN and CDR2 is SYDVKM. The CDR3 is 16 amino acids. The CDR3 region is CASSWQYGATNEKLFF. The CDR3 DNA follows: TGTGCCAGCAGTTGGCAATACGGAGCAACTAATGAAAAACTGTTTTTT. The complete variable domain, with remaining parts taken from reference TRBV28 and TRBJ1-4, reads DVKVTQSSRYLVKRTGEKVFLECVQDMDHENMFWYRQDPGLGLRLIYFSYDVKMKEKGDIPEGYSVSREKKERFSLILESASTNQTSMYLCASSWQYGATNEKLFFGSGTQLSVL.

The chain combines TRBV7-2 with TRBJ2-1; TRBD2 matches 10 bases. The V and J ends lost 5 bases and 2 bases, in that order; junction bases with no gene match: 6. The CDR3 runs to 16 residues. The germline V gene has CDR1 SGHTA and CDR2 FQGNSA. This CDR3 is CASSVPGTSAYNEQFF. The CDR3 nucleotides are TGTGCCAGCAGCGTTCCCGGGACTAGCGCCTACAATGAGCAGTTCTTC.

The chain links TRBV7-3 to TRBJ2-3, with 7 bases fitting TRBD2. CDR3 length equals 18 residues. Trimming cost V 1 base and J 4 bases; bases outside gene matches: 14. Germline CDR1 SGHTA, CDR2 FQGTGA. The DNA for the CDR3 is TGTGCCAGCAGCTTAAACCCCTTAGTGGGAGGGTGGGCAGATACGCAGTATTTT. This gives the protein CASSLNPLVGGWADTQYF.

This clone was seen at least ten times. The CDR3 protein is CASSPQGGEQFF. DNA of the CDR3: TGCGCCAGCAGCCCTCAGGGAGGTGAGCAGTTCTTC. This chain uses TRBV4-3 with TRBJ2-1; a possible D gene is TRBD2 (6 bases). The germline CDR1 and CDR2 sequences are LGHNA and YSLEER. The CDR3 sequence is 12 residues long. V shed 4 bases and J shed 9 bases, with 10 bases lying between them.

V is TRBV7-9 and J is TRBJ2-1; D ambiguous. Trimming shortened V by 0 bases and J by 0 bases, and 3 bases separated the two germline ends. Germline V lookup: CDR1 SEHNR, CDR2 FQNEAQ (reference sequence). The CDR3 contains 14 residues. The CDR3 loop reads CASSLAGSYNEQFF. As DNA, the CDR3 is TGTGCCAGCAGCTTAGCGGGCTCCTACAATGAGCAGTTCTTC.

The gene calls are TRBV10-2 and TRBJ1-5; D is uncertain. CDR1 WSHSY and CDR2 SAAADI come from the germline V gene. This CDR3 has 12 amino acids. V lost 3 bases and J 4 bases, leaving 4 bases between the germline ends. In DNA, the CDR3 is TGCGCCAGCAGTGATGGAAATCAGCCCCAGCATTTT. It encodes CASSDGNQPQHF.

There are a few counts of this clone. This chain links TRBV28 with TRBJ2-7, with D perhaps given as TRBD1 or TRBD2 (5 bases each). The CDR3 is made up of 13 amino acids. Germline CDR1 is MDHEN and CDR2 is SYDVKM. Trimming took 5 bases from V and 3 from J, leaving 11 bases between them. The CDR3 region has the DNA TGTGCCAGCAGTAGCGCAGGGAGCTACGAGCAGTACTTC. Translating it yields CASSSAGSYEQYF.

This sequence joins TRBV29-1 and TRBJ2-3; tentative D call: TRBD1 (5 bases). V was clipped by 6 bases and J by 4 bases, with 11 bases between them. There are 12 residues in the CDR3. Germline loops: CDR1 SQVTM, CDR2 ANQGSEA. CDR3 region: CSVATTADTQYF. The CDR3 coding sequence is TGCAGCGTGGCCACGACAGCAGATACGCAGTATTTT.

This clone was seen a few times. The V gene is TRBV6-6, the J gene TRBJ1-1, with D perhaps TRBD1 (6 bases). This CDR3 has 14 residues. The germline CDR1 and CDR2 sequences are MNHNY and SVGAGI (reference sequence). V dropped 5 bases and J dropped 6 bases, with 16 bases sitting between them. The CDR3 spells CASSPTMGGAEAFF. DNA of the CDR3: TGTGCCAGCAGTCCTACTATGGGGGGCGCTGAAGCTTTCTTT.

Concerning this clone itself: The sample carries other DNA sequences with the same CDR3. V usage is TRBV2 and J usage is TRBJ2-3, with TRBD2 matching 8 bases. V was clipped by 6 bases and J by 4 bases; unmatched bases: 12. Germline V CDR1 and CDR2: SNHLY, FYNNEI. This CDR3 comprises 16 residues. CDR3 sequence: CASRAQLAAISDTQYF. The CDR3 region has the DNA TGTGCCAGCAGGGCCCAACTAGCGGCTATATCAGATACGCAGTATTTT.

The V and J genes are TRBV12-5 and TRBJ2-3; 7 bases align to TRBD1. The germline V gene has CDR1 LGHNT and CDR2 FRNRAP. This CDR3 comprises 14 residues. The V segment lost 4 bases and the J segment 5 bases; nucleotides outside the gene matches: 6. The CDR3 nucleotides read TGTGCTAGTGGTTCCGACAGGGTGGGAGATACGCAGTATTTT. Its protein product is CASGSDRVGDTQYF.

This clone has only a few counts. The V gene is TRBV2, the J gene TRBJ2-5; TRBD2 aligns across 7 bases. The CDR3 is 15 amino acids. With V trimmed by 5 bases and J by 5 bases, 11 bases remained unmatched. Germline CDR1 reads SNHLY; CDR2 reads FYNNEI. CDR3: CASSSRTSFSETQYF. As DNA, the CDR3 is TGTGCCAGCAGTTCACGGACTAGTTTCAGCGAGACCCAGTACTTC. Together with reference TRBV2 and TRBJ2-5, the CDR3 gives the full variable domain: EPEVTQTPSHQVTQMGQEVILRCVPISNHLYFYWYRQILGQKVEFLVSFYNNEISEKSEIFDDQFSVERPDGSNFTLKIRSTKLEDSAMYFCASSSRTSFSETQYFGPGTRLLVL.

This clone was seen many times. The same CDR3 is also encoded by other DNA sequences in this sample. The chain uses TRBV28 and TRBJ1-2; D gene ambiguous. Per germline, CDR1 MDHEN and CDR2 SYDVKM. This CDR3 is 10 amino acids long. Trimming pared 4 bases from V and 4 bases from J, leaving 1 base between. The CDR3 nucleotides are TGTGCCAGCAGTTCCTATGGCTACACCTTC. Its protein product is CASSSYGYTF.

Only a few counts were recorded for this clone. The chain joins TRBV10-3 to TRBJ1-5; 7 nucleotides match TRBD1. The J segment lost 6 bases and the V segment lost 3 bases, leaving 11 bases of the junction unmatched. The CDR3 length is 16 residues. CDR1 is ENHRY, CDR2 SYGVKD, per germline. CDR3 sequence: CAISDQGEALGQPQHF. CDR3 bases: TGTGCCATCAGTGACCAGGGGGAAGCTCTAGGTCAGCCCCAGCATTTT.

This clone has just a few counts. Germline is not matched at one junction end, which may reflect a read error. V gene TRBV27 combines with J gene TRBJ1-2; D is ambiguous. This CDR3 comprises 13 residues. The germline CDR1 and CDR2 sequences are MNHEY and SMNVEV (reference sequence). The CDR3 region has the DNA TGTGCCGGCAGGAGCGCCTGGGAAAATGGCTACACCTTC. This gives the protein CAGRSAWENGYTF.

The genes are TRBV6-1 and TRBJ1-1, with TRBD1 matching over 9 bases. The V and J ends lost 3 bases and 1 base, in that order; junction bases with no gene match: 3. CDR3 length equals 15 residues. Germline loops: CDR1 MNHNS, CDR2 SASEGT. The CDR3 region has the DNA TGTGCCAGCAGTGAGAAGGGACAGGGGAACACTGAAGCTTTCTTT. Protein product: CASSEKGQGNTEAFF.

This clone was recorded a few times. The chain links TRBV7-2 to TRBJ2-5; TRBD1 matches at 7 bases. This CDR3 is built from 14 residues. The junction had 4 bases not matched to a gene; V was cut back by 1 base and J by 5 bases. Looked up from germline, CDR1 is SGHTA and CDR2 is FQGNSA. CDR3 in DNA: TGTGCCAGCAGCTTAGGGACAGGAGACGAGACCCAGTACTTC. Residues: CASSLGTGDETQYF.